The 23 T cell receptor beta chains in this list originate from one sample, sequenced in a study of T cell clones after liver transplantation. The repertoire was sequenced with immunoSEQ multiplex PCR; TCRdb's copy has only in-frame clones and lacks some. The data show about 75,000 clones, around 84% seen once. The specimen was CD4+ T cells from blood, collected about 50 months after liver transplant. These receptors all come from a human patient who received a liver transplant. A subset of T cells may come from the graft donor.

The chain couples TRBV25-1 to TRBJ2-3; maybe TRBD2 (6 bases). In germline, CDR1 is MGHDK, CDR2 SYGVNS. Trimming removed 3 bases at V and 4 bases at J, with 14 bases between. The CDR3 loop spans 15 amino acids. The DNA for the CDR3 is TGTGCCAGCAGTGACCTCGGGGGTGGGCCAGATACGCAGTATTTT. Its protein is CASSDLGGGPDTQYF. Drawing the rest from reference TRBV25-1 and TRBJ2-3, the complete variable domain is EADIYQTPRYLVIGTGKKITLECSQTMGHDKMYWYQQDPGMELHLIHYSYGVNSTEKGDLSSESTVSRIRTEHFPLTLESARPSHTSQYLCASSDLGGGPDTQYFGPGTRLTVL.

J is TRBJ2-1 and V is TRBV7-3; a weak D match, TRBD2 (6 bases). The CDR3 consists of 13 residues. Germline lookup yields CDR1 SGHTA and CDR2 FQGTGA. V lost 7 bases to trimming and J lost 10 bases, with 17 bases between them. The CDR3 sequence is CASNPQRAGEQFF. The CDR3 nucleotides are TGTGCCAGCAACCCCCAGCGGGCCGGGGAGCAGTTCTTC.

The rearrangement links TRBV7-9 to TRBJ2-4; the D gene is possibly TRBD2 (5 bases). Germline CDR1 and CDR2: SEHNR and FQNEAQ (reference sequence). V lost 3 bases to trimming and J lost 9 bases, with 12 bases between them. The CDR3 covers 13 residues. DNA for the CDR3: TGTGCCAGCAGCTTCACGGGGTTCGGCATTCAGTACTTC. It yields the protein CASSFTGFGIQYF.

The chain couples TRBV9 to TRBJ1-4; D not certain. The CDR3 is 14 amino acids. The V end was cut by 4 bases, the J end by 5 bases, with 12 bases between. CDR1 SGDLS and CDR2 YYNGEE come from the germline V gene. The CDR3 nucleotides are TGTGCCAGCAGCCGAGACGGACTAAATGAAAAACTGTTTTTT. This sequence encodes CASSRDGLNEKLFF. Combining the CDR3 with reference TRBV9 and TRBJ1-4 gives the whole variable domain DSGVTQTPKHLITATGQRVTLRCSPRSGDLSVYWYQQSLDQGLQFLIQYYNGEERAKGNILERFSAQQFPDLHSELNLSSLELGDSALYFCASSRDGLNEKLFFGSGTQLSVL.

This chain uses TRBV28 with TRBJ1-4, with D unresolved. The germline V gene encodes CDR1 MDHEN and CDR2 SYDVKM. V dropped 4 bases and J dropped 6 bases, with 9 bases sitting between them. CDR3 length: 13 amino acids. DNA of the CDR3: TGTGCCAGCAGTTCAGGACGGGATGAAAAACTGTTTTTT. Protein product: CASSSGRDEKLFF.

This chain uses TRBV5-4 with TRBJ2-3; perhaps TRBD1 as D (6 bases). Germline V lookup: CDR1 SGHNT, CDR2 YYREEE (reference sequence). The CDR3 covers 14 residues. Trimming shortened V by 3 bases and J by 5 bases, and 13 bases separated the two germline ends. The CDR3 DNA follows: TGTGCCAGCAGCTCCTTTACAGGGCTAGATACGCAGTATTTT. Translating it yields CASSSFTGLDTQYF.

J is TRBJ2-7 and V is TRBV28, with a weak D call TRBD2 (6 bases). Trimming took 6 bases from V and 3 from J, leaving 15 bases between them. The CDR3 has 14 residues. The germline gives CDR1 MDHEN, CDR2 SYDVKM. The CDR3 is CASRNGRAVYEQYF. Written as DNA, the CDR3 is TGTGCCAGCAGAAACGGGAGAGCAGTCTACGAGCAGTACTTC.

The rearrangement joins TRBV10-3 to TRBJ1-1; maybe TRBD1 (6 bases). Looked up from germline, CDR1 is ENHRY and CDR2 is SYGVKD. The CDR3 covers 14 residues. V was trimmed by 4 bases and J by 1 base, leaving 10 bases between them. The CDR3 coding sequence is TGTGCCATCAGTGCGAAGGGGGGGAACACTGAAGCTTTCTTT. Encoded protein: CAISAKGGNTEAFF.

The count of this clone is one. This sample includes further DNA sequences coding for the same CDR3. The V and J genes are TRBV6-5 and TRBJ1-4; 7 bases match TRBD1. Germline-derived CDR1 and CDR2 are MNHEY and SVGAGI. The V and J ends lost 2 bases and 8 bases, in that order; junction bases with no gene match: 2. CDR3 size: 13 residues. The CDR3 DNA follows: TGTGCCAGCAGTTACGACAGGGACGAAAAACTGTTTTTT. This sequence encodes CASSYDRDEKLFF.

The chain couples TRBV15 to TRBJ2-5; 10 bases match TRBD1. With 11 bases clipped from V and 5 bases from J, the junction kept 11 bases outside the gene matches. Germline-derived CDR1 and CDR2 are LNHNV and YYDKDF (reference sequence). This CDR3 has 14 amino acids. The CDR3 reads CAAPRDRGGETQYF. The CDR3 nucleotides read TGTGCCGCCCCAAGGGACAGGGGAGGTGAGACCCAGTACTTC.

CDR3 coding DNA: TGTGCCAGCTCACAACCGGGACTAGCGGGGGGGCCCTCCTACAATGAGCAGTTCTTC. Amino acids: CASSQPGLAGGPSYNEQFF. The chain has TRBV18 and TRBJ2-1; TRBD2 matches 16 bases. Looked up from germline, CDR1 is KGHSH and CDR2 is LQKENI. This CDR3 is 19 amino acids long. V lost 4 bases and J lost 0; bases outside the gene matches: 6.

This chain connects TRBV29-1 to TRBJ2-2; D may be TRBD1 (6 bases). CDR1 is SQVTM and CDR2 is ANQGSEA in the germline V gene. With 5 bases removed from V and 1 base from J, the gap between germline ends came to 11 bases. The CDR3 totals 14 residues. This CDR3 is CSVQTGLNTGELFF. The CDR3 DNA sequence: TGCAGCGTTCAAACAGGGTTGAACACCGGGGAGCTGTTTTTT.

The chain carries TRBV6-6 and TRBJ1-5; the D is unclear. The CDR3 consists of 14 residues. The V end lost 8 bases, the J end lost 5 bases, and 16 bases lay between the germline ends. CDR1 MNHNY and CDR2 SVGAGI come from the germline V gene (reference sequence). The CDR3 sequence is CASGLGGQHQPQHF. For the CDR3, the DNA is TGTGCCAGCGGGTTGGGAGGGCAACATCAGCCCCAGCATTTT.

The rearrangement joins TRBV5-5 to TRBJ2-7, with unresolved D. The V gene lost 2 bases and the J gene lost 0 bases, with 9 bases spanning the gap. The V gene's germline CDR1 is SGHKS and CDR2 YYEKEE (reference sequence). The CDR3 sequence is 14 residues long. This chain's CDR3 is CASSFASHSYEQYF. The CDR3 region has the DNA TGTGCCAGCAGCTTCGCCTCGCACTCCTACGAGCAGTACTTC.

This clone has just one count. J is TRBJ2-7 and V is TRBV6-1; D remains unclear. The germline CDR1 and CDR2 sequences are MNHNS and SASEGT. V was cut by 5 bases and J by 5 bases, with 13 bases left in between. The CDR3 loop spans 13 amino acids. The CDR3 DNA is TGTGCCAGCAGTCCCGAGTACGTCCACGAGCAGTACTTC. Translation: CASSPEYVHEQYF.

V usage is TRBV5-4 and J usage is TRBJ1-1; a possible D gene is TRBD1 (5 bases). The germline gives CDR1 SGHNT, CDR2 YYREEE (reference sequence). V shed 0 bases and J shed 10 bases, with 31 bases lying between them. This CDR3 comprises 19 residues. Written as DNA, the CDR3 is TGTGCCAGCAGCTTGGCAACACCGTTGACAAGGGGCCCACCCTTTAGAGCTTTCTTT. Amino acid sequence: CASSLATPLTRGPPFRAFF.

V and J are TRBV10-3 and TRBJ2-1, with 13 bases identical to TRBD2. The V and J ends lost 7 bases and 8 bases, in that order; junction bases with no gene match: 5. The CDR3 sequence is 14 residues long. Germline CDR1 is ENHRY and CDR2 is SYGVKD. CDR3 loop: CAIKGTSGNYEQFF. CDR3 DNA sequence: TGTGCCATCAAAGGGACTAGCGGGAACTATGAGCAGTTCTTC.

A single count supports this clone. V is TRBV13 and J is TRBJ1-2; D gene unclear. Germline loops: CDR1 PRHDT, CDR2 FYEKMQ (reference sequence). The V end was cut by 0 bases, the J end by 5 bases, with 16 bases between. The CDR3 consists of 16 residues. In DNA, the CDR3 is TGTGCCAGCAGCTTAGGCGGTCGACCTAATTTATATGGCTACACCTTC. The encoded protein is CASSLGGRPNLYGYTF.

This clone was detected a few times. The chain joins TRBV7-6 to TRBJ1-5; the D is unclear. The CDR3 spans 13 residues. Trimming left V 0 bases short and J 4 bases short, with 4 bases between. The germline V gene has CDR1 SGHVS and CDR2 FNYEAQ. CDR3 nucleotides: TGTGCCAGCAGCTTAGCAGATAATCAGCCCCAGCATTTT. Protein sequence: CASSLADNQPQHF.

The rearrangement joins TRBV10-3 to TRBJ2-3; D is perhaps TRBD2 (7 bases). Trimming took off 11 bases at V and 2 bases at J, with 17 bases between the two ends. CDR3 length equals 14 residues. The germline CDR1 and CDR2 sequences are ENHRY and SYGVKD. Here the CDR3 reads CASRAGATTDTQYF. Written as DNA, the CDR3 is TGTGCCTCCCGGGCGGGGGCCACCACAGATACGCAGTATTTT.

The chain couples TRBV6-5 to TRBJ1-2; a weak D match, TRBD1 (5 bases). Germline V lookup: CDR1 MNHEY, CDR2 SVGAGI. V was shortened by 1 base and J by 8 bases, with 14 bases between the two germline ends. The CDR3 is 14 amino acids. Here the CDR3 reads CASSYLSGVEGYTF. CDR3 bases: TGTGCCAGCAGTTACTTGTCGGGGGTTGAGGGCTACACCTTC.

The CDR3 DNA reads as TGTGCCAGCAGCTTAGCGGGTGACAGAGATTCACCCCTCCACTTT. It translates to CASSLAGDRDSPLHF. The chain recombines TRBV7-6 with TRBJ1-6; maybe TRBD1 (5 bases). CDR3 size: 15 residues. From germline, CDR1 is SGHVS and CDR2 FNYEAQ. V lost 0 bases to trimming and J lost 8 bases, with 11 bases between them.

The V and J genes are TRBV15 and TRBJ1-3; D not resolved. CDR1 LNHNV and CDR2 YYDKDF come from the germline V gene (reference sequence). The V end lost 0 bases, the J end lost 4 bases, and 10 bases lay between the germline ends. This CDR3 spans 15 amino acids. CDR3 nucleotide sequence: TGTGCCACCAGCAGAGATCATGGCAGGGGAAACACCATATATTTT. It yields the protein CATSRDHGRGNTIYF. Using reference TRBV15 and TRBJ1-3 for the parts outside the CDR3, the full variable domain is DAMVIQNPRYQVTQFGKPVTLSCSQTLNHNVMYWYQQKSSQAPKLLFHYYDKDFNNEADTPDNFQSRRPNTSFCFLDIRSPGLGDTAMYLCATSRDHGRGNTIYFGEGSWLTVV.